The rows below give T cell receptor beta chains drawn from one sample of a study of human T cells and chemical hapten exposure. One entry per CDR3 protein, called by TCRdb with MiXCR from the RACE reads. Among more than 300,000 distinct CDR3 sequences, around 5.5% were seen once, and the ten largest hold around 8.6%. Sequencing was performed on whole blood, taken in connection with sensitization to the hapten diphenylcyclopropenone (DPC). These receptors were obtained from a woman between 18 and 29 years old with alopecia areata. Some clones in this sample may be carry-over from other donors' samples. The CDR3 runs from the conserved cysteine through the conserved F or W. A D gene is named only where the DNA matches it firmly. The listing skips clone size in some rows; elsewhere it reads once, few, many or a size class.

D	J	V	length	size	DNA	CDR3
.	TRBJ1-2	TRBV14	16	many	TGTGCCAGCAGCCAAGATCTCTCTGGTGGGGGTCGTGGCTACACCTTC	CASSQDLSGGGRGYTF
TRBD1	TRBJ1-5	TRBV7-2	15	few	TGTGCCAGCAGCTTAGAGGGACAGACAAATCAGCCCCAGCATTTT	CASSLEGQTNQPQHF
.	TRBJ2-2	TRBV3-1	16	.	TGTGCCAGCAGCCAAGGAGGGGGGGCGACCACCGGGGAGCTGTTTTTT	CASSQGGGATTGELFF
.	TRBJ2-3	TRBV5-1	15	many	TGCGCCAGCAAAGGGACCGCCGGTAGCACAGATACGCAGTATTTT	CASKGTAGSTDTQYF
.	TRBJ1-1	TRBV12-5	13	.	TGTGCTAGTGCCCAAGGGCAGGCCCCTGAAGCTTTCTTT	CASAQGQAPEAFF
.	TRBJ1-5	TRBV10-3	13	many	TGTGCCATCAGTGAGTTCAGCAATCAGCCCCAGCATTTT	CAISEFSNQPQHF
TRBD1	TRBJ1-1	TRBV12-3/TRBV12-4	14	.	TGTGCCAGCAGGGAACGACAGGGGGTAGCTGAAGCTTTCTTT	CASRERQGVAEAFF
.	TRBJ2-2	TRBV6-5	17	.	TGTGCCAGCAGTTACTCGCTCGTCGGGGGTCGAACCGGGGAGCTGTTTTTT	CASSYSLVGGRTGELFF
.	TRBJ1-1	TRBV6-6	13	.	TGTGCCAGCATCAAACCAATGAACACTGAAGCTTTCTTT	CASIKPMNTEAFF
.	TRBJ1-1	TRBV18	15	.	TGTGCCAGCTCACCAATGGCAGACATGAACACTGAAGCTTTCTTT	CASSPMADMNTEAFF
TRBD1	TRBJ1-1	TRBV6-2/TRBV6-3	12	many	TGTGCCAGCAGTCAGGGACAGCTCAAAGCTTTCTTT	CASSQGQLKAFF
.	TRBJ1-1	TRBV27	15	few	TGTGCCAGCAGTTTTCAGATGAGCATGAACACTGAAGCTTTCTTT	CASSFQMSMNTEAFF
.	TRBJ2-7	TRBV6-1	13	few	TGTGCCAGCAGTGAATGGGGGAATTACGAGCAGTACTTC	CASSEWGNYEQYF
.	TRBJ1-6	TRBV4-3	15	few	TGCGCCAGCAGCCAAGTTTGGGGGAAAGACTCACCCCTCCACTTT	CASSQVWGKDSPLHF
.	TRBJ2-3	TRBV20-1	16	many	TGCAGTGCTAGAGAACACGGGGGGCCCAGCACAGATACGCAGTATTTT	CSAREHGGPSTDTQYF
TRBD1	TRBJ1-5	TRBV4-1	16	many	TGCGCCAGCAGCCAATCCGGGACAGGGATTAATCAGCCCCAGCATTTT	CASSQSGTGINQPQHF
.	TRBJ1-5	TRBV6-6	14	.	TGTGCCAGCAGCGACATCTACGGCAATCAGCCCCAGCATTTT	CASSDIYGNQPQHF
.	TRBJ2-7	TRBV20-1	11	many	TGCAGTGCCCCTAACAGGGAGTGGCAGTACTTC	CSAPNREWQYF
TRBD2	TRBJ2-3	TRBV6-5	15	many	TGTGCCAGCAGTTTGGTAGCGGGGGACACAGATACGCAGTATTTT	CASSLVAGDTDTQYF
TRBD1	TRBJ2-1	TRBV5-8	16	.	TGTGCCAGCAGCTCTACCCTAGGACAGGAAAACAATGAGCAGTTCTTC	CASSSTLGQENNEQFF
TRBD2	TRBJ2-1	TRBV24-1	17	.	TGTGCCACCAGTGATTTTACAGCGGGGGGAGGTAACAATGAGCAGTTCTTC	CATSDFTAGGGNNEQFF
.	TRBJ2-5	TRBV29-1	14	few	TGCAGCGTTGGACAGGCTCCCACGGTGGAGACCCAGTACTTC	CSVGQAPTVETQYF
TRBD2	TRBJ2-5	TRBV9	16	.	TGTGCCAGCAGCGTAGCGGGACTAGCTGCGGGGGAGACCCAGTACTTC	CASSVAGLAAGETQYF
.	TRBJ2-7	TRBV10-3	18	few	TGTGCCATCACGCCACTTCCGGAAGTTCCCACATCCTCCTACGAGCAGTACTTC	CAITPLPEVPTSSYEQYF
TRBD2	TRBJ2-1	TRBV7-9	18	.	TGTGCCAGCAGCTTAGGGGCGGGGGAATCCACGCGATTCAATGAGCAGTTCTTC	CASSLGAGESTRFNEQFF
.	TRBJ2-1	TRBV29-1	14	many	TGCAGCGTTGAAGATCGAGAACGGGTCCATGAGCAGTTCTTC	CSVEDRERVHEQFF
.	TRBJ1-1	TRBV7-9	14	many	TGTGCCAGCAGCTTAGCGGGGGGTGTGACTGAAGCTTTCTTT	CASSLAGGVTEAFF
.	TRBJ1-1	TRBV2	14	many	TGTGCCAGCAGTGATTGGGCAATGAACACTGAAGCTTTCTTT	CASSDWAMNTEAFF
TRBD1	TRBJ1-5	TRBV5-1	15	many	TGCGCCAGCAGCTTGGGGACAGGGGAGGGTCAGCCCCAGCATTTT	CASSLGTGEGQPQHF